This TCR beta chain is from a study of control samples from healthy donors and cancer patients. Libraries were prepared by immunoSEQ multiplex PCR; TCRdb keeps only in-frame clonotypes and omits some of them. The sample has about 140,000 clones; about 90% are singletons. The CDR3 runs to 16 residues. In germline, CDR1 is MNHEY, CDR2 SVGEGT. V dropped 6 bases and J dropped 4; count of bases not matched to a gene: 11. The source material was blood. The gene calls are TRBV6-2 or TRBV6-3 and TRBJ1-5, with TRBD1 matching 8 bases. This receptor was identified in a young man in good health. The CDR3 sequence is CASSPTRRTGNQPQHF. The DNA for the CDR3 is TGTGCCAGCAGCCCAACCCGGAGGACAGGGAATCAGCCCCAGCATTTT.